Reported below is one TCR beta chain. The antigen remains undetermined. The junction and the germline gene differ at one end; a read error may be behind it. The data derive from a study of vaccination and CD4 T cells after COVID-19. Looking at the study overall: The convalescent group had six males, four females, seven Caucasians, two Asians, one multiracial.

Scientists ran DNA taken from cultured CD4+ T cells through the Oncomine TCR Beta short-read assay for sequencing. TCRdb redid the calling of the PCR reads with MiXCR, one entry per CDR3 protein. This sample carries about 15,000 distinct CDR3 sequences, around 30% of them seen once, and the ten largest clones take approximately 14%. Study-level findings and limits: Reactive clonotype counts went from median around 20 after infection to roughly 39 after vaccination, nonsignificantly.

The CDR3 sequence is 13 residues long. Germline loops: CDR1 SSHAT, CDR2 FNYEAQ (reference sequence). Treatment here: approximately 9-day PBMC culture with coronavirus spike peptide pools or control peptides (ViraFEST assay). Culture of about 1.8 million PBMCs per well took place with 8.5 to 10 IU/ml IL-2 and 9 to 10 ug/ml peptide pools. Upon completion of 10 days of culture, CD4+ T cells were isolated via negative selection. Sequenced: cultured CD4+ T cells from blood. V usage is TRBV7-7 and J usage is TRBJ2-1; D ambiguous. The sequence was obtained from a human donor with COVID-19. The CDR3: CASSAGEYNEQFF. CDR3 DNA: TGTGCTAGCAGCGCCGGCGAGTACAATGAGCAGTTCTTC.